This TCR beta chain was obtained from a study of long-term antiretroviral therapy in people with HIV (dated 2022 in TCRdb). Broadly, across the study: Collection of the earliest samples took place about a decade ahead of the 2015 WHO recommendation for immediate ART, at a time when ART was typically delayed until CD4 counts fell. A retrospective serial study tested whether changes in peripheral blood TRB repertoire composition and diversity were associated with ART initiation and durable HIV suppression. A total of some 200 cryopreserved PBMC samples came from 25 to 35 adults with confirmed HIV infection and were collected serially over a mean of approximately 6 years (range 1-12). Among the approximately 27 participants with HIV, around 10 were female. No cross-contamination during QIAcube processing was shown when test extractions of a monoclonal T-cell line were performed alongside over 25 polyclonal samples. What the authors observed across the whole study: Because pre-ART samples had limited cell numbers, unsorted PBMC were profiled rather than sorted CD4+ and CD8+ T cells. Expanded TRB clones identified before ART initiation dominated the repertoire across all time points, though the dominance fluctuated and decreased in many PLHIV after ART. Owing to limited PBMC availability, only the TCR beta chain was sequenced, without alpha chain pairing. No data were available on ART adherence, viral resistance or therapy changes, limiting inferences about post-ART repertoire changes. The samples span the years 2004 to 2017, and the ART regimens used may be less effective than current regimens. Narrower CDR3 length ranges were observed in HIV repertoires than in controls, and an antigen-experienced repertoire with only a slight naive shift after ART was suggested by the network structure. Starting ART was linked to a significant rise in TRB diversity, yet even after long-term ART the diversity remained significantly lower than in transplant donor controls.

The immunoSEQ hsTCRB v3.0 assay was used at survey level resolution for TRB variable region sequencing. TRB sequencing targeted a depth of roughly 40,000-55,000 T-cell genomes per sample. Pooled TRB libraries were sequenced on an Illumina MiSeq with a v3 150-cycle kit. In the source study's methods: Analysis of repertoires was carried out in R inside a reproducible Nextflow workflow spanning QC, data transformation and analysis. LymphoSeq2, an R package for AIRR-Seq data exploration, was used to implement custom analyses. Several samples that produced fewer than 5000 total TRB sequences were removed, so about 200 HIV repertoires were analyzed. Among the 188 retained HIV repertoires, roughly 60 were collected before ART initiation and approximately 130 were collected after ART initiation. Each repertoire was downsampled to 5000 TRB nucleotide sequences, and summary statistics were averaged across 100 downsampling iterations. Only TRB sequences with CDR3 regions of at least seven amino acids were retained for analysis. Two measures captured diversity: a Shannon entropy-derived clonality score and the Gini coefficient. In the repertoire networks, any two of the top 5000 CDR3 amino acid sequences were linked whenever the two sequences differed by an edit distance of one. For TRB CDR3 amino acid sequences, antigen specificity groups and MHC restriction were predicted with GLIPH2. Known CMV, EBV, HIV or tissue antigen associations were flagged by matching CDR3 amino acid sequences against VDJdb and McPAS-TCR. Pre-ART, post-ART and control groups were compared with Wilcoxon signed-rank tests and Holm-Bonferroni correction. Here the immuneACCESS table is served through TCRdb, limited to in-frame sequences with V and J called. Missing clones are a known gap in these copies; in checked studies unresolved V genes cover under half, and the rest lacks a known reason. Clone size and V and J calls were adopted from that table, with D and trimming inferred from the DNA. Within this sample are some 18,000 clones, with 79% of them counted one time only. The ten largest clones represent about 6% of the sample.

About this clone: Its binding antigen is unknown. No per-base quality is available; no much larger clone lies one base away.

Participants were included only if at least one PBMC sample before ART initiation and at least two post-ART samples were available. All participants with HIV were treated in the United States of America. Cryopreserved samples of about 0.95-10 million PBMC were thawed and washed before DNA extraction. At the time of the earliest PBMC sample, participants with HIV were aged between about 20 and 54 years. Each participant contributed PBMC samples from 1-4 timepoints before ART initiation and 2-8 timepoints after ART initiation, with a median of 7 samples. Serial HIV viral load, CD4+ T-cell count, ART history and demographic data were obtained for every participant. Genomic DNA was extracted from unsorted PBMC with a Qiagen kit on a QIAcube, with processing performed in batches of 12 samples. This clonotype originated in a man aged 18 to 29 with HIV. The sample in question was unsorted PBMCs, obtained at the start of antiretroviral therapy, before treatment.

The CDR3 protein is CASSGGTYSNQPQHF. In nucleotide form, the sequence is TGTGCCAGCAGTGGCGGGACCTATAGCAATCAGCCCCAGCATTTT. The chain couples TRBV28 to TRBJ1-5; the D segment could be TRBD1, given 5 matching bases. CDR1 is given as MDHEN and CDR2 as SYDVKM, both from the germline V gene. V is cut by 5 bases and J by 0 bases, and the space between the germline ends is 11 bases. The cysteine opens and the phenylalanine closes a CDR3 of 15 amino acids. The retained sequence is limited to the CDR3, 45 bases, with the frame set at the first base.